This T cell receptor beta chain is from a study of T cell responses to AZD1222 COVID-19 vaccine. Study-wide results and limits: Donors were largely white British and mainly female; clonal diversity was possibly underestimated. Baseline seropositives among AZD1222 recipients totaled only 5 to 7. Repertoire collection took place solely once the T cell response had peaked. Across the whole spike, CD4 TCRs peaked at regions 160-218 and 743-854.

The V end lost 1 base, the J end lost 2 bases, and 13 bases lay between the germline ends. Germline-derived CDR1 and CDR2 are MNHNS and SASEGT. The CDR3 totals 16 residues. For this clone: Its antigen remains unidentified.

Sequencing was performed with immunoSEQ multiplex PCR; in TCRdb, only in-frame clones are kept and a portion is missing. The sample has around 140,000 clones, roughly nine tenths seen once. The TCR comes from an adult in good health. V usage is TRBV6-1 and J usage is TRBJ2-3; maybe TRBD2 (5 bases). The sample in question was peripheral blood, obtained on day 0 of AZD1222 vaccination. CDR3 residues: CASSEVVAGPTDTQYF. The CDR3 DNA is TGTGCCAGCAGTGAAGTAGTTGCGGGCCCCACAGATACGCAGTATTTT.